The clone carrying this T cell receptor (beta chain) was counted at least ten times. The data originate from a study of neurological immune-mediated disorders. The cDNA was synthesized by means of template-switch 5'RACE, which was carried out with 10-nucleotide random UMIs. Over 160 million TCR-beta sequences from 15-18 subjects came out of each sequencing run. Each CDR3 protein is one row after TCRdb ran MiXCR on the 5' RACE reads. The sample comprises under 70,000 distinct CDR3 sequences, around 5.2% of which are singletons, and 2.8% rests with the top ten. The germline V gene has CDR1 DFQATT and CDR2 SNEGSKA (reference sequence). Trimming took 0 bases from V and 2 from J; bases not matched to a gene: 6. This CDR3 region has 16 residues.

The sequenced sample was PBMCs. J is TRBJ1-5 and V is TRBV20-1, with 8 bases matching TRBD1. The TCR comes from a woman aged 25 to 45 with multiple sclerosis. CDR3 nucleotide sequence: TGCAGTGCTAGAGATCTAGTGACAGGGGGCAATCAGCCCCAGCATTTT. Residues: CSARDLVTGGNQPQHF.